This TCR beta chain was documented in a study of shared clonotypes between healthy human individuals (dated by TCRdb to 2020 to 2021). Context from the whole study: Three men and two women, aged 18 to 49 years, made up the cohort. Blood TCR repertoires of roughly 5 healthy adults were deeply sequenced to estimate repertoire size and the extent of clonotype sharing between individuals. Libraries were prepared and TCR repertoires were sequenced by different laboratories using diverse techniques, in order to increase sequencing depth and limit assay-specific biases. Each donor's leukapheresis produced roughly between roughly 0.85 and 10 billion PBMCs. What the study reported, not specific to this receptor: Only blood was sampled, and tissue TCR repertoires likely differ from those in blood. Pairwise subsampling led to the expectation that sequencing depth would affect the degree of clonotype sharing among donors. Because the study included only a small number of donors, the genetic and exposure-history diversity represented was limited.

From the germline V gene (reference sequence), CDR1 is GTSNPN and CDR2 is SVGIG. V is pruned by 3 bases and J by 4 bases, leaving 8 bases of the junction without a gene match. The CDR3, from cysteine to phenylalanine, totals 15 residues. The sequence is cut down to CDR3 DNA, 45 bases in frame from base 1. In the case of this clone: No cognate antigen has been identified for it. Within one base of it there is no much larger clone, and no base qualities were kept.

Using the deep immunoSEQ assay, multiplex PCR amplified TCR CDR3 regions from genomic DNA. Extracted genomic DNA from each cell subset was spread evenly across all wells of several immunoSEQ 96-well plates, with each plate serving as a replicate. For unsorted PBMC, about 300 ng of genomic DNA, equivalent to around 30,000 T cell genomes, went into each replicate PCR. Ten immunoSEQ deep assay plates were used to sequence the unsorted PBMC genomic DNA. The purified libraries were quantified using a Qubit 3.0 fluorometer, sized with a Bioanalyzer 2100, and then quantified again using the KAPA Library Quantification kit. Every immunoSEQ 96-well plate was sequenced on a separate single-read 150-cycle Illumina NextSeq 550 flow cell. The paper's data handling went like this. Because the immunoSEQ output included only junctional sequences and no quality scores, the filtering could not be the same as the filtering used for full-length reads. Sequences were annotated with PyIR, a Python wrapper for IgBLAST v1.9, using IMGT germline references to assign V/J genes and CDR3. Reads with weak V/J assignments (E-value above 1e-6), missing CDR3, stop codons, out-of-frame junctions, or ambiguous translated residues were removed. V3J clonotypes were defined as sequences sharing an identical inferred V gene, J gene, and CDR3 amino acid sequence. Percentage overlap between repertoires was computed as shared unique clonotypes divided by the size of the smaller repertoire. Three approaches were used to assess repertoire richness: RTK rarefaction, the Chao1 estimator, and Recon v2.1 estimates of unobserved clonotypes. Sourced from immuneACCESS, this table was stored by TCRdb with only in-frame sequences that have V and J called. A share of the clones is absent; for the studies checked, an unresolved V gene accounts for under half, and the remainder has no known explanation. Clonal size and the V and J genes are those of that table, whereas D and trimming came from the DNA. In all, the sample holds about 460,000 clones, and approximately 80% of those were seen once. The top ten clones comprise 9.5% to 15% of the sample.

Donors were healthy HIV-negative adults with no recently reported acute infections or vaccinations. Every donor was a Caucasian adult residing in Nashville, Tennessee, USA. For unsorted samples, some 87 million PBMCs were counted, and genomic DNA was extracted using the QIAamp DNA Blood Mini kit. Blood was obtained by leukapheresis, after which PBMCs were separated by Ficoll-Histopaque density gradient centrifugation and cryopreserved in liquid nitrogen vapor phase. The chain links TRBV30 with TRBJ2-7, and TRBD2 matches 11 of the central bases. The receptor's source is a woman in her forties in good health. Some clones in this sample may be carry-over from other donors' samples. Input material: PBMCs. The CDR3: CAWSPGLAGGYEQYF. The DNA sequence follows: TGTGCCTGGAGCCCGGGGCTAGCGGGAGGATACGAGCAGTACTTC.